This T cell receptor beta chain originates from a study of T-cell memory formation after mild COVID-19. TCRdb processed the 5' RACE reads anew with MiXCR; each CDR3 protein has one entry. The table lists 400,000 or so distinct CDR3 sequences, about 21% of them singletons, with about an eighth in the top ten. In germline, CDR1 is KGHDR, CDR2 SFDVKD. V lost 4 bases and J lost 6; bases outside the gene matches: 9. The CDR3 contains 16 residues. Study-wide results and caveats: While clones contracting from day 15 to 85 were balanced between CD4 and CD8, later expanders leaned CD4+.

This clonotype was recorded a few times. Its cognate antigen is unknown. V is TRBV24-1 and J is TRBJ2-1; 9 positions agree with TRBD2. The clonotype originates from an adult woman who had mild COVID-19 (a few samples of this study predate the infection). Cell type and time point are not known. Sequenced input: PBMCs or a T cell subset sorted from them (not recorded which). The CDR3 coding sequence is TGTGCCACCAGTGAGCTTACTAGCGGGCCCTTCAATGAGCAGTTCTTC. This translates into CATSELTSGPFNEQFF.